This note documents a single T cell receptor beta chain sequence. What it binds is not known. One junction end does not reproduce the germline sequence, and a read error may be involved. This entry comes from a study of cytomegalovirus exposure and HLA in healthy donors. Study results and limitations: The authors enumerated over 150 TCR beta chains as linked to cytomegalovirus. Several of the most significant clusters appeared linked to common viral pathogens, based on a later analysis. The presence/absence work took it that sequencing depth was about the same across donors. Earlier findings revealed that most TCR beta V segments proved productive either about 87% or about 30% of the time.

Amplification used 60 Vbeta primers and 13 Jbeta primers. Sequencing used immunoSEQ multiplex PCR; TCRdb keeps in-frame clones, though not all of them. The repertoire holds 210,000 or so clones, 70% to 80% seen once, with under 0.25% in the top ten. CDR3 size: 9 residues. Germline V lookup: CDR1 DFQATT, CDR2 SNEGSKA (reference sequence). J is TRBJ1-3 and V is TRBV20-1; D possibly corresponds to TRBD1 (6 bases). The sequenced sample consisted of PBMCs. The receptor's source is a girl aged 2 to 9 in good health and CMV-seronegative. Written as DNA, the CDR3 is TGCAGTGCTGGCCGGGACAAACATTTT. This gives the protein CSAGRDKHF.